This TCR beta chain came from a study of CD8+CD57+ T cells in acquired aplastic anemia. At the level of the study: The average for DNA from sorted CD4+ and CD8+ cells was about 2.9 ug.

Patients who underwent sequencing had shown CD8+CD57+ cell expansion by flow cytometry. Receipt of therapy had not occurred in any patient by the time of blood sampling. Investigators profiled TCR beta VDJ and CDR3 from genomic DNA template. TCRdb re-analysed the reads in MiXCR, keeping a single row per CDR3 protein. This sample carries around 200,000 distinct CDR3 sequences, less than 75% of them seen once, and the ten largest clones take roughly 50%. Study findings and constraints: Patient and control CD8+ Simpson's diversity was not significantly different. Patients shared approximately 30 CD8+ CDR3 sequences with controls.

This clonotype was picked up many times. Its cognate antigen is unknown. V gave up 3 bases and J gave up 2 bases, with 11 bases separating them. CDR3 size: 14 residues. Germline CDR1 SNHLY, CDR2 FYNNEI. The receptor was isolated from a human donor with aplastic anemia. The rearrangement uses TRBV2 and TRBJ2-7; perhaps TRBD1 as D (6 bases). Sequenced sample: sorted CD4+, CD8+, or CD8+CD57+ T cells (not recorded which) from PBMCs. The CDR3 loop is CASSDLGGTYEQYF. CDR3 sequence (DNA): TGTGCCAGCAGTGATTTAGGGGGAACCTACGAGCAGTACTTC.